Below are 2 T cell receptor beta chains sequenced from a single sample in a study of early T cells in non-severe SARS-CoV-2 infection. A single record per CDR3 protein comes from TCRdb applying MiXCR to the 5' RACE reads. The sample consists of roughly 66,000 distinct CDR3 sequences, roughly 9% of them appearing once. The specimen was whole blood. Source of these receptors: an adult who was a healthcare worker with PCR-confirmed SARS-CoV-2 infection or an uninfected control (not recorded which).

This clonotype was counted many times. V usage is TRBV29-1 and J usage is TRBJ2-3; 8 nucleotides agree with TRBD2. J lost 4 bases, V lost 0 bases, and 15 bases had no gene match. Germline assignment: CDR1 SQVTM and CDR2 ANQGSEA. This CDR3 is built from 18 residues. The CDR3: CSVEEPPSGRFNPDTQYF. The CDR3 DNA reads as TGCAGCGTTGAAGAACCGCCCAGCGGGAGATTCAATCCAGATACGCAGTATTTT.

The table lists this clonotype with a few counts. The chain recombines TRBV28 with TRBJ1-1, with TRBD1 matching 7 bases. Germline-derived CDR1 and CDR2 are MDHEN and SYDVKM. The trim removed 0 bases at V and 1 base at J, leaving 5 bases unmatched. This CDR3 comprises 16 residues. The DNA of the CDR3 is TGTGCCAGCAGTTTATGGCTCCACAGGGGGAACACTGAAGCTTTCTTT. Residues: CASSLWLHRGNTEAFF.